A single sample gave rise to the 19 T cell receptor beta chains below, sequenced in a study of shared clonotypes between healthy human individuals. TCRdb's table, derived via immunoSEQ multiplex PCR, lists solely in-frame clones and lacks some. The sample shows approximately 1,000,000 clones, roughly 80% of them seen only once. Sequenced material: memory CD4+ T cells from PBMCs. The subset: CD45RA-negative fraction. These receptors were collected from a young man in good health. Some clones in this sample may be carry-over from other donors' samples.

The CDR3 DNA sequence: TGTGCCAGCAGCCAGCCGGGCGTAGATGAAAAACTGTTTTTT. This translates into CASSQPGVDEKLFF. The chain couples TRBV4-2 to TRBJ1-4, with no clear D. The germline V and J ends were trimmed by 3 bases and 6 bases, with 11 bases remaining between them. Germline loops: CDR1 LGHNA, CDR2 YNFKEQ. The CDR3 extends over 14 amino acids.

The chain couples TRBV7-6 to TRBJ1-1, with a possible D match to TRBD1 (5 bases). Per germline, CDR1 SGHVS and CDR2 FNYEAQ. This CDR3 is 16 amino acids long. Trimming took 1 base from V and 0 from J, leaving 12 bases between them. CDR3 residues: CASSLVAGTMNTEAFF. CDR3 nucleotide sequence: TGTGCCAGCAGCTTAGTAGCAGGGACCATGAACACTGAAGCTTTCTTT. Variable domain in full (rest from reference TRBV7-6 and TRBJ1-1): GAGVSQSPRYKVTKRGQDVALRCDPISGHVSLYWYRQALGQGPEFLTYFNYEAQQDKSGLPNDRFSAERPEGSISTLTIQRTEQRDSAMYRCASSLVAGTMNTEAFFGQGTRLTVV.

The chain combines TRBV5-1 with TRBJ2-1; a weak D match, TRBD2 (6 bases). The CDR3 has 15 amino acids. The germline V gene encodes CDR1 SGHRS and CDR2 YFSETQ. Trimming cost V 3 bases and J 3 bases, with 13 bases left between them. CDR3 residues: CASSWDSGDYNEQFF. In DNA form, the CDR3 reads TGCGCCAGCAGCTGGGACTCCGGAGACTACAATGAGCAGTTCTTC. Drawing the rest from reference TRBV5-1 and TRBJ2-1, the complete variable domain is KAGVTQTPRYLIKTRGQQVTLSCSPISGHRSVSWYQQTPGQGLQFLFEYFSETQRNKGNFPGRFSGRQFSNSRSEMNVSTLELGDSALYLCASSWDSGDYNEQFFGPGTRLTVL.

CDR3 amino acids: CASSQDYGPSPNEQYF. The CDR3 nucleotides are TGCGCCAGCAGCCAAGACTATGGACCGTCCCCTAACGAGCAGTACTTC. The V and J genes are TRBV4-3 and TRBJ2-5; D gene uncertain. TRBJ2-7 matches the DNA end more closely, so the J call is doubtful. This CDR3 has 16 amino acids. Germline-derived CDR1 and CDR2 are LGHNA and YSLEER.

The CDR3 loop reads CASSLALPNTEAFF. CDR3 in DNA: TGCGCCAGCAGCTTGGCTCTACCCAACACTGAAGCTTTCTTT. The J gene is TRBJ1-1, the V gene TRBV5-1; D unresolved. From germline, CDR1 is SGHRS and CDR2 YFSETQ. The CDR3 sequence is 14 residues long. Trimming left V 0 bases short and J 2 bases short, with 8 bases between.

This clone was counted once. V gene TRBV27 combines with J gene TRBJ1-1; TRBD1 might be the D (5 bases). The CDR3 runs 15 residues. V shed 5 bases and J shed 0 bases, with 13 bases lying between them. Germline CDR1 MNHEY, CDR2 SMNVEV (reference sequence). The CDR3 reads CASSLRGAVNTEAFF. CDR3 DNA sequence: TGTGCCAGCAGTCTTAGGGGCGCAGTGAACACTGAAGCTTTCTTT.

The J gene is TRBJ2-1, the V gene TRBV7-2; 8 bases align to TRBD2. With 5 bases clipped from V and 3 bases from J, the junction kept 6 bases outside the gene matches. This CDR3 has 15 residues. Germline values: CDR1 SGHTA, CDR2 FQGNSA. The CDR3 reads CASSILADSYNEQFF. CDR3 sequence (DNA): TGTGCCAGCAGCATACTAGCGGATAGCTACAATGAGCAGTTCTTC.

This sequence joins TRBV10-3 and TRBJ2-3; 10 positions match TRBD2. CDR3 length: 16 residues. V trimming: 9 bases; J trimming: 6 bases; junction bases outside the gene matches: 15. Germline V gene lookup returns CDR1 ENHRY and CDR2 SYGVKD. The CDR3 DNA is TGTGCCATGCGCCTCGGGCTAGCGGGAGCGGAGGATACGCAGTATTTT. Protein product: CAMRLGLAGAEDTQYF.

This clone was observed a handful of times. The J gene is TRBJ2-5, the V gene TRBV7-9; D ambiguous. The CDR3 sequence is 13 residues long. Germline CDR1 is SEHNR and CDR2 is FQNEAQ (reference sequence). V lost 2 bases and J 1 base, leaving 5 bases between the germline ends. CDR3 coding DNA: TGTGCCAGCAGCTTACAGGCCCAAGAGACCCAGTACTTC. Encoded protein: CASSLQAQETQYF.

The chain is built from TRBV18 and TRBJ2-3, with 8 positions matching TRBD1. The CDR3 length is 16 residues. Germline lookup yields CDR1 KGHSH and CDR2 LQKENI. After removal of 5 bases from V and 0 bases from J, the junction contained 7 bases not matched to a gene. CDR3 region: CASSAQTGASTDTQYF. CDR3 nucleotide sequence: TGTGCCAGCTCAGCCCAGACAGGGGCGAGCACAGATACGCAGTATTTT.

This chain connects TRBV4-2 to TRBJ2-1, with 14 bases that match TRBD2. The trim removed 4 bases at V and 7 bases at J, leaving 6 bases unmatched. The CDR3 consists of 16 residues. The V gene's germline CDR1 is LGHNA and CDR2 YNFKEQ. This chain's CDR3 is CASSPLGLAGVNEQFF. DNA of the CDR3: TGTGCCAGCAGCCCTCTGGGACTAGCGGGAGTAAATGAGCAGTTCTTC.

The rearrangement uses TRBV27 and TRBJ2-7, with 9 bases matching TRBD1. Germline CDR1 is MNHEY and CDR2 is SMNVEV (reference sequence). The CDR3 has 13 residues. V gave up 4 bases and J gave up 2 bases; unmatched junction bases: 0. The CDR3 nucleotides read TGTGCCAGCAGTTGGACAGGGGCCTACGAGCAGTACTTC. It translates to CASSWTGAYEQYF.

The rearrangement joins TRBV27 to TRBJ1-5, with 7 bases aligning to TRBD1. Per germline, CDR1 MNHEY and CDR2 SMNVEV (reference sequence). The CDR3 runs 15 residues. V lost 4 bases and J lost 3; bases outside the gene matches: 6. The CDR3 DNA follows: TGTGCCAGCAGTTGGGGAGGGGGCTACAATCAGCCCCAGCATTTT. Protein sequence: CASSWGGGYNQPQHF.

Here the CDR3 DNA reads TGTGCCAGCAGTGAACGGGACTTCCGATTTGAAGCTTTCTTT. This encodes CASSERDFRFEAFF. V usage is TRBV6-1 and J usage is TRBJ1-1; the D gene is possibly TRBD1 (5 bases). CDR1 and CDR2 (germline): MNHNS, SASEGT. This CDR3 is 14 amino acids long. V was trimmed by 2 bases and J by 7 bases, leaving 14 bases between them.

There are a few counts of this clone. The CDR3 DNA sequence: TGTGCCAGCTCCCCCCACGGGCAGGGGGGATCGGTTGAGCAGTACTTC. It specifies CASSPHGQGGSVEQYF. V and J are TRBV7-9 and TRBJ2-7, with D perhaps matching TRBD1 (7 bases). CDR3 length equals 16 residues. Germline loops: CDR1 SEHNR, CDR2 FQNEAQ (reference sequence). V was cut by 8 bases and J by 7 bases, with 27 bases left in between.

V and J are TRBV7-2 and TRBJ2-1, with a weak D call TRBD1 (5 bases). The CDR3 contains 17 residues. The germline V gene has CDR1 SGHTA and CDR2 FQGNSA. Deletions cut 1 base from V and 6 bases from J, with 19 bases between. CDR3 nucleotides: TGTGCCAGCAGCTTAGGGGGCATCCAATCTCGCCTCAATGAGCAGTTCTTC. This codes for CASSLGGIQSRLNEQFF.

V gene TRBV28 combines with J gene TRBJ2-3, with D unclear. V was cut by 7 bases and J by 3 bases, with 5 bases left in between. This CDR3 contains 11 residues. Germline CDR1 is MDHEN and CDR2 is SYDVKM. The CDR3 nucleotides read TGTGCCAGCAAGACTACAGATACGCAGTATTTT. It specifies CASKTTDTQYF.

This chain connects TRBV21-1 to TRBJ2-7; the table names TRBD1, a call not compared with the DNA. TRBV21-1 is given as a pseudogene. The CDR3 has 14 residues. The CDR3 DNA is TGTGCCAGCAGCAAAGACCCAGGGACCTACGAGCAGTACTTC. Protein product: CASSKDPGTYEQYF.

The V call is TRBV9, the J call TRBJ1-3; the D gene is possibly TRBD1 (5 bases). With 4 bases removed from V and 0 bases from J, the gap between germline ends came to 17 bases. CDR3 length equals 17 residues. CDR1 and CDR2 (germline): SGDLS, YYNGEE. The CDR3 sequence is CASSPGPAFPSGNTIYF. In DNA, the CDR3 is TGTGCCAGCAGCCCGGGACCGGCGTTCCCCTCTGGAAACACCATATATTTT.